These T cell receptor beta chains were read from a single sample in a study of OX40 agonist ivuxolimab in advanced cancers. TCRdb keeps only in-frame clones here, not all; method: immunoSEQ multiplex PCR. The sample has approximately 62,000 clones; around 93% are singletons. This material consisted of CD4+ or CD8+ T cells sorted from blood, taken in a trial of the OX40 agonist ivuxolimab. Every receptor here comes from an adult with an advanced solid tumor such as melanoma, head and neck, liver or kidney cancer. Both conserved end residues are part of each CDR3. The D gene is left open where the match is weak. The size entry is marked missing in some rows and otherwise reads once, few, many or a size class.

CDR3 protein: CASSVPSQGSNEQFF
CDR3 DNA: TGTGCCAGCAGCGTACCCTCTCAGGGATCCAATGAGCAGTTCTTC
D gene: NA
J gene: TRBJ2-1
clone size: NA
V gene: TRBV9

CDR3 protein: CASRAPSAEQFF
CDR3 DNA: TGTGCCAGCAGGGCCCCTTCAGCTGAGCAGTTCTTC
D gene: NA
J gene: TRBJ2-1
clone size: NA
V gene: TRBV9

CDR3 protein: CASSQAGTGFYGYTF
CDR3 DNA: TGTGCCAGCAGCCAAGCCGGGACAGGGTTCTATGGCTACACCTTC
D gene: TRBD1
J gene: TRBJ1-2
clone size: NA
V gene: TRBV9

CDR3 protein: CASSWDREVEQYF
CDR3 DNA: TGCGCCAGCAGCTGGGACAGGGAGGTCGAGCAGTACTTC
D gene: TRBD1
J gene: TRBJ2-7
clone size: NA
V gene: TRBV4-1

CDR3 protein: CATSRGGGQPQHF
CDR3 DNA: TGTGCCACCAGCAGAGGGGGGGGTCAGCCCCAGCATTTT
D gene: NA
J gene: TRBJ1-5
clone size: NA
V gene: TRBV15

CDR3 protein: CASSYQTGAYNEQFF
CDR3 DNA: TGTGCCAGCAGCTACCAGACAGGTGCCTACAATGAGCAGTTCTTC
D gene: NA
J gene: TRBJ2-1
clone size: NA
V gene: TRBV5-6

CDR3 protein: CASSHHPSSYNEQFF
CDR3 DNA: TGTGCCAGCAGCCACCACCCGAGCTCCTACAATGAGCAGTTCTTC
D gene: NA
J gene: TRBJ2-1
clone size: NA
V gene: TRBV7-3

CDR3 protein: CASSLIYEQYF
CDR3 DNA: TGTGCCAGCAGTCTTATCTACGAGCAGTACTTC
D gene: NA
J gene: TRBJ2-7
clone size: NA
V gene: TRBV25-1

CDR3 protein: CASSFTGGVLAETQYF
CDR3 DNA: TGTGCCAGCAGCTTTACGGGCGGCGTCCTAGCGGAGACCCAGTACTTC
D gene: NA
J gene: TRBJ2-5
clone size: NA
V gene: TRBV7-9

CDR3 protein: CASSLVASPERDTQYF
CDR3 DNA: TGTGCCAGCAGCTTAGTTGCTAGCCCCGAGCGAGATACGCAGTATTTT
D gene: NA
J gene: TRBJ2-3
clone size: NA
V gene: TRBV7-9

CDR3 protein: CASSQGSPGGLQETQYF
CDR3 DNA: TGCGCCAGCAGCCAAGGGTCTCCAGGGGGCCTACAAGAGACCCAGTACTTC
D gene: TRBD1
J gene: TRBJ2-5
clone size: NA
V gene: TRBV4-1

CDR3 protein: CASSGAPASGASYEQYF
CDR3 DNA: TGTGCCAGCAGTGGTGCACCGGCTAGCGGGGCCTCCTACGAGCAGTACTTC
D gene: TRBD2
J gene: TRBJ2-7
clone size: NA
V gene: TRBV6-1

CDR3 protein: CASSEALDRQETQYF
CDR3 DNA: TGTGCCAGCAGTGAAGCCCTGGACCGCCAAGAGACCCAGTACTTC
D gene: NA
J gene: TRBJ2-5
clone size: NA
V gene: TRBV6-1

CDR3 protein: CATSRDLSGANVLTF
CDR3 DNA: TGTGCCACCAGCAGGGACCTCTCTGGGGCCAACGTCCTGACTTTC
D gene: NA
J gene: TRBJ2-6
clone size: NA
V gene: TRBV15

CDR3 protein: CASRRTGMTEAFF
CDR3 DNA: TGTGCCAGCAGGAGGACAGGGATGACTGAAGCTTTCTTT
D gene: TRBD1
J gene: TRBJ1-1
clone size: NA
V gene: TRBV2

CDR3 protein: CASKVSGVTEAFF
CDR3 DNA: TGTGCCAGCAAGGTTTCGGGGGTCACTGAAGCTTTCTTT
D gene: NA
J gene: TRBJ1-1
clone size: NA
V gene: TRBV27

CDR3 protein: CASSLEPGDLNEQFF
CDR3 DNA: TGTGCCAGCAGCTTAGAGCCAGGGGATTTAAATGAGCAGTTCTTC
D gene: NA
J gene: TRBJ2-1
clone size: NA
V gene: TRBV11-2

CDR3 protein: CASSRGQGFYEQYF
CDR3 DNA: TGCGCCAGCAGCCGGGGACAGGGATTCTACGAGCAGTACTTC
D gene: TRBD1
J gene: TRBJ2-7
clone size: NA
V gene: TRBV5-1

CDR3 protein: CSVEDNNEQFF
CDR3 DNA: TGCAGCGTTGAGGACAACAATGAGCAGTTCTTC
D gene: NA
J gene: TRBJ2-1
clone size: NA
V gene: TRBV29-1

CDR3 protein: CASSFRGSEQYF
CDR3 DNA: TGTGCCAGCAGTTTCAGAGGCAGCGAGCAGTACTTC
D gene: NA
J gene: TRBJ2-7
clone size: NA
V gene: TRBV6-5

CDR3 protein: CASSLSTGYGYTF
CDR3 DNA: TGTGCCAGCAGCCTTTCGACAGGATATGGCTACACCTTC
D gene: NA
J gene: TRBJ1-2
clone size: NA
V gene: TRBV14

CDR3 protein: CASSVGTGVTEAFF
CDR3 DNA: TGTGCCAGCAGCGTAGGGACAGGGGTCACTGAAGCTTTCTTT
D gene: TRBD1
J gene: TRBJ1-1
clone size: NA
V gene: TRBV9

CDR3 protein: CASSLFGERLATQYF
CDR3 DNA: TGCGCCAGCAGCTTGTTCGGGGAGCGTCTGGCGACCCAGTACTTC
D gene: NA
J gene: TRBJ2-5
clone size: once
V gene: TRBV5-1

CDR3 protein: CASSGGTAPYEQYF
CDR3 DNA: TGTGCCAGCTCGGGGGGGACAGCCCCCTACGAGCAGTACTTC
D gene: NA
J gene: TRBJ2-7
clone size: NA
V gene: TRBV27

CDR3 protein: CASSGTDSYNEQFF
CDR3 DNA: TGTGCCAGCAGCGGGACAGACTCCTACAATGAGCAGTTCTTC
D gene: TRBD1
J gene: TRBJ2-1
clone size: NA
V gene: TRBV2

CDR3 protein: CASSFRGQNTEAFF
CDR3 DNA: TGTGCCAGCAGTTTTAGGGGACAGAACACTGAAGCTTTCTTT
D gene: NA
J gene: TRBJ1-1
clone size: NA
V gene: TRBV28

CDR3 protein: CAWSGMSGGETQYF
CDR3 DNA: TGTGCCTGGAGTGGAATGAGTGGGGGAGAGACCCAGTACTTC
D gene: NA
J gene: TRBJ2-5
clone size: NA
V gene: TRBV30

CDR3 protein: CAWSRSGRGYEQYF
CDR3 DNA: TGTGCCTGGAGTCGCAGCGGGAGGGGCTACGAGCAGTACTTC
D gene: TRBD2
J gene: TRBJ2-7
clone size: NA
V gene: TRBV30

CDR3 protein: CASSPAAVSGANVLTF
CDR3 DNA: TGTGCCAGCAGCCCCGCAGCAGTCTCTGGGGCCAACGTCCTGACTTTC
D gene: NA
J gene: TRBJ2-6
clone size: NA
V gene: TRBV9

CDR3 protein: CASSIDGYEQYF
CDR3 DNA: TGTGCCAGTAGTATTGACGGCTACGAGCAGTACTTC
D gene: NA
J gene: TRBJ2-7
clone size: NA
V gene: TRBV19

CDR3 protein: CASSPPGSGGDTQYF
CDR3 DNA: TGTGCCAGCAGCCCCCCGGGTAGCGGGGGTGATACGCAGTATTTT
D gene: TRBD2
J gene: TRBJ2-3
clone size: NA
V gene: TRBV13

CDR3 protein: CASGKLAGGAYEQYF
CDR3 DNA: TGTGCCAGCGGCAAACTAGCGGGAGGGGCCTACGAGCAGTACTTC
D gene: TRBD2
J gene: TRBJ2-7
clone size: NA
V gene: TRBV7-2

CDR3 protein: CASSGTANAYEQYF
CDR3 DNA: TGTGCCAGCAGCGGGACAGCCAACGCCTACGAGCAGTACTTC
D gene: TRBD1
J gene: TRBJ2-7
clone size: NA
V gene: TRBV6-6

CDR3 protein: CASSIWLAGVGHNEQFF
CDR3 DNA: TGTGCCAGTAGTATATGGCTAGCGGGGGTGGGCCACAATGAGCAGTTCTTC
D gene: TRBD2
J gene: TRBJ2-1
clone size: NA
V gene: TRBV19

CDR3 protein: CASRGGKLAGNTIYF
CDR3 DNA: TGTGCCAGCAGAGGGGGAAAGTTGGCTGGAAACACCATATATTTT
D gene: NA
J gene: TRBJ1-3
clone size: NA
V gene: TRBV6-5

CDR3 protein: CASSARYAQGSYNEQFF
CDR3 DNA: TGCGCCAGCAGCGCAAGATACGCACAGGGGTCCTACAATGAGCAGTTCTTC
D gene: TRBD1
J gene: TRBJ2-1
clone size: few
V gene: TRBV4-1